What follows are 25 T cell receptor beta chains derived from one specimen sequenced in a study of T cells in Graves' hyperthyroidism and ophthalmopathy. TCR beta CDR3 regions were amplified from RNA. With the HTBI primer set, the TCR CDR3 went through a first round of RT-PCR. TCRdb ran MiXCR on the multiplex PCR reads and lists one entry per CDR3 protein. The sample lists fewer than 650,000 distinct CDR3 sequences, 14% occurring once. Source material: blood. Every receptor here comes from a woman in her twenties or thirties with Graves' hyperthyroidism that later progressed to Graves' ophthalmopathy.

This chain connects TRBV29-1 to TRBJ1-1; 7 bases match TRBD1. Germline V gives CDR1 SQVTM, CDR2 ANQGSEA. The CDR3 loop spans 13 amino acids. Losses at the gene ends were 2 bases for V and 4 bases for J; bases not matched to a gene: 4. The CDR3 DNA follows: TGCAGCGTTGAACCCGACAGGGCCACTGAAGCTTTCTTT. As protein: CSVEPDRATEAFF.

This clonotype was counted at least ten times. The V and J genes are TRBV19 and TRBJ1-1; 8 positions agree with TRBD1. V was clipped by 5 bases and J by 4 bases; unmatched bases: 9. The CDR3 has 15 residues. Germline-derived CDR1 and CDR2 are LNHDA and SQIVND (reference sequence). The DNA of the CDR3 is TGTGCCAGTAGTGCCGGGACAGGAGCGGTCACTGAAGCTTTCTTT. Its translation is CASSAGTGAVTEAFF.

At least ten counts were recorded for this clonotype. This chain links TRBV12-3 or TRBV12-4 with TRBJ2-5; TRBD2 is a possible D gene (5 bases). Deletions cut 5 bases from V and 9 bases from J, with 16 bases between. CDR3 length: 13 amino acids. The CDR3 nucleotides read TGTGCCAGCAGTGAGACACAAGGAGGTTCCCAGTACTTC. It is translated as CASSETQGGSQYF.

With regard to this clonotype: It may be a read error: a sequence one base away is much more abundant. J is TRBJ2-5 and V is TRBV11-3; tentatively, D is TRBD1 or TRBD2 (5 bases each). The CDR3 loop spans 14 amino acids. Germline CDR1 is SGHNT and CDR2 is YENEEA. CDR3 residues: CASSQPGHGETHYF. Written as DNA, the CDR3 is TGTGCCAGCAGTCAACCAGGGCATGGGGAGACCCACTACTTC.

This clonotype showed up just a few times. The rearrangement joins TRBV27 to TRBJ2-7, with D possibly being TRBD2 (6 bases). Trimming took 4 bases from V and 7 from J, leaving 14 bases between them. The CDR3 is 13 amino acids. CDR1 and CDR2 (germline): MNHEY, SMNVEV (reference sequence). CDR3 DNA: TGTGCCAGCAGTTATACCGGGACTCCTGAGCAGTACTTC. Translated: CASSYTGTPEQYF.

This clonotype has only a few counts. The genes are TRBV4-3 and TRBJ2-5, with a tentative D call TRBD1 (6 bases). The CDR3 has 19 amino acids. V was cut by 0 bases and J by 3 bases, with 23 bases left in between. Germline CDR1 LGHNA, CDR2 YSLEER. CDR3 in DNA: TGCGCCAGCAGCCAAGATAAGGTTTCGCCTCCAGGGGAAAAAGAGACCCAGTACTTC. It specifies CASSQDKVSPPGEKETQYF.

This clonotype was seen just once. V gene TRBV27 combines with J gene TRBJ2-3; 13 bases fit TRBD2. The germline V gene has CDR1 MNHEY and CDR2 SMNVEV (reference sequence). The CDR3 consists of 16 residues. Unmatched junction bases numbered 5, after V lost 8 bases and J lost 0 bases. CDR3: CASFGLAGASTDTQYF. CDR3 DNA sequence: TGTGCCAGCTTCGGACTAGCGGGGGCTAGCACAGATACGCAGTATTTT.

This clonotype came up many times. The chain combines TRBV28 with TRBJ1-1; 8 nucleotides match TRBD1. Germline-derived CDR1 and CDR2 are MDHEN and SYDVKM. Trimming removed 1 base from V and 5 bases from J; junction bases left unmatched: 3. There are 14 residues in the CDR3. CDR3 bases: TGTGCCAGCAGTTTATCGACAGGGGAGACTGAAGCTTTCTTT. This codes for CASSLSTGETEAFF.

This clonotype was recorded many times. Compared with germline, one end of the junction differs, possibly owing to a read error. Here the CDR3 DNA reads TGTGCCAGCAGCCTCGGGACAGAAGAGACCCAGTACTTC. Translation: CASSLGTEETQYF. The rearrangement links TRBV5-1 to TRBJ2-5; 7 nucleotides agree with TRBD1. The CDR3 spans 13 residues. Germline CDR1 and CDR2: SGHRS and YFSETQ.

This clonotype came up many times. The chain links TRBV2 to TRBJ2-1; 7 bases line up with TRBD1. Germline V lookup: CDR1 SNHLY, CDR2 FYNNEI. The CDR3 is made up of 13 amino acids. J was trimmed by 7 bases and V by 6 bases; bases with no gene match: 6. In DNA, the CDR3 is TGTGCCAGCAGCGTTGACAGGGCTAATGAGCAGTTCTTC. Its protein product is CASSVDRANEQFF.

The gene calls are TRBV29-1 and TRBJ2-1, with 7 bases lining up with TRBD2. The J segment lost 4 bases and the V segment lost 5 bases, leaving 8 bases of the junction unmatched. The CDR3 length is 14 residues. Germline V gene lookup returns CDR1 SQVTM and CDR2 ANQGSEA. The CDR3 spells CSVFLAELYNEQFF. DNA for the CDR3: TGCAGCGTTTTCCTAGCGGAATTATACAATGAGCAGTTCTTC.

There are many counts of this clonotype. This chain connects TRBV12-3 or TRBV12-4 to TRBJ1-2; D unresolved. The CDR3 runs to 14 residues. V gave up 6 bases and J gave up 3 bases, with 14 bases separating them. The CDR3: CASSDGQEDYGYTF. CDR3 sequence (DNA): TGTGCCAGCAGCGACGGGCAAGAGGACTATGGCTACACCTTC.

This clonotype was seen repeatedly, ten times or more. The V and J genes are TRBV18 and TRBJ2-1; D might be TRBD1 (6 bases). The germline CDR1 and CDR2 sequences are KGHSH and LQKENI. Deletions cut 2 bases from V and 7 bases from J, with 12 bases between. The CDR3 has 14 amino acids. The chain's CDR3 is CASSPDRWGNEQFF. The CDR3 coding sequence is TGTGCCAGCTCACCAGACAGGTGGGGGAATGAGCAGTTCTTC.

As regards this clonotype: A much larger clone sits a single nucleotide away, making a read error possible. The CDR3 coding sequence is TGTGCCAGCAGCCAAGACAGGGAAGCTTTCTTT. Translated, it gives CASSQDREAFF. V gene TRBV27 combines with J gene TRBJ1-1; maybe TRBD1 (6 bases). V was shortened by 6 bases and J by 8 bases, with 10 bases between the two germline ends. The germline V gene has CDR1 MNHEY and CDR2 SMNVEV (reference sequence). The CDR3 is 11 residues long.

The chain joins TRBV14 to TRBJ1-2; possible D gene TRBD1, 5 bases. Trimming pared 0 bases from V and 8 bases from J, leaving 19 bases between. CDR1 and CDR2 from the germline V gene are SGHDN and FVKESK. The CDR3 loop spans 16 amino acids. CDR3 sequence reads: CASSQDWEQEALGYTF. In nucleotides, the CDR3 is TGTGCCAGCAGCCAAGATTGGGAACAGGAGGCCTTGGGCTACACCTTC.

This clonotype was seen repeatedly, ten times or more. The J gene is TRBJ2-7, the V gene TRBV20-1, with a tentative D call TRBD1 (6 bases). V dropped 0 bases and J dropped 6 bases, with 15 bases sitting between them. The CDR3 runs to 14 residues. The germline V gene has CDR1 DFQATT and CDR2 SNEGSKA (reference sequence). The CDR3, as DNA: TGCAGTGCTAGAGATTGGGACACCGTAGGCGAGCAGTACTTC. Protein sequence: CSARDWDTVGEQYF.

This clonotype occurred many times. The J gene is TRBJ1-5, the V gene TRBV11-2; D might be TRBD1 (6 bases). The CDR3 is made up of 16 amino acids. Trimming cost V 1 base and J 3 bases, with 13 bases left between them. The germline V gene encodes CDR1 SGHAT and CDR2 FQNNGV. Here the CDR3 DNA reads TGTGCCAGCAGCTTAGGGTATGGACAGACCAATCAGCCCCAGCATTTT. Residues: CASSLGYGQTNQPQHF.

The table lists this clonotype with many counts. The V gene is TRBV19, the J gene TRBJ2-1; 11 bases line up with TRBD1. V was pared by 0 bases and J by 5 bases, with 6 bases of the junction left unmatched. Germline CDR1 LNHDA, CDR2 SQIVND (reference sequence). This CDR3 comprises 17 residues. CDR3 DNA: TGTGCCAGTAGTATAGATACCGGGACAGGGGGGGACAATGAGCAGTTCTTC. The encoded protein is CASSIDTGTGGDNEQFF. Combining the CDR3 with reference TRBV19 and TRBJ2-1 gives the whole variable domain DGGITQSPKYLFRKEGQNVTLSCEQNLNHDAMYWYRQDPGQGLRLIYYSQIVNDFQKGDIAEGYSVSREKKESFPLTVTSAQKNPTAFYLCASSIDTGTGGDNEQFFGPGTRLTVL.

In this sample, this clonotype turned up a few times. In DNA, the CDR3 is TGCAGTGCTAGAGCTCGGGGTCGAGCGGGACCCTACGAGCAGTACTTC. It codes for CSARARGRAGPYEQYF. The rearrangement uses TRBV20-1 and TRBJ2-7; 7 positions match TRBD2. Per germline, CDR1 DFQATT and CDR2 SNEGSKA (reference sequence). The V segment lost 1 base and the J segment 2 bases; nucleotides outside the gene matches: 11. CDR3 size: 16 residues.

This chain links TRBV4-2 with TRBJ2-7; 9 bases map to TRBD2. V was clipped by 0 bases and J by 2 bases; unmatched bases: 5. This CDR3 comprises 16 residues. The germline V gene has CDR1 LGHNA and CDR2 YNFKEQ. The CDR3 loop reads CASSQDAGGPPYEQYF. CDR3 bases: TGTGCCAGCAGCCAAGATGCGGGAGGGCCCCCCTACGAGCAGTACTTC.

The chain carries TRBV5-1 and TRBJ1-2, with D possibly TRBD1 on 5 matching bases. The germline V and J ends were trimmed by 4 bases and 10 bases, with 20 bases remaining between them. The CDR3 has 14 residues. The V gene's germline CDR1 is SGHRS and CDR2 YFSETQ. The CDR3 DNA reads as TGCGCCAGCAGCCCGGACGGGGACCACGTGGACTACACCTTC. Its translation: CASSPDGDHVDYTF.

This clonotype occurred many times. V gene TRBV27 combines with J gene TRBJ1-5; D call uncertain. The length of the CDR3 is 12 residues. Germline loops: CDR1 MNHEY, CDR2 SMNVEV (reference sequence). V was cut by 6 bases and J by 3 bases, with 6 bases left in between. The chain's CDR3 is CASSQINQPQHF. DNA for the CDR3: TGTGCCAGCAGCCAAATCAATCAGCCCCAGCATTTT.

The chain joins TRBV4-2 to TRBJ2-1; 9 nucleotides agree with TRBD2. The CDR3 runs 17 residues. The germline CDR1 and CDR2 sequences are LGHNA and YNFKEQ. V dropped 4 bases and J dropped 8; count of bases not matched to a gene: 15. As DNA, the CDR3 is TGTGCCAGCAGCCCAGGGGAAGCGGGAGGCTTGGGGGATGAGCAGTTCTTC. Translated: CASSPGEAGGLGDEQFF.

The chain couples TRBV18 to TRBJ2-7; TRBD2 aligns across 12 bases. The CDR3 has 17 amino acids. The trim removed 0 bases at V and 1 base at J, leaving 4 bases unmatched. Germline lookup yields CDR1 KGHSH and CDR2 LQKENI. The CDR3 sequence is CASSPPEGTSGSYEQYF. In nucleotides, the CDR3 is TGTGCCAGCTCACCACCGGAGGGGACTAGCGGGTCCTACGAGCAGTACTTC.

This clonotype was observed a handful of times. The chain has TRBV5-1 and TRBJ2-1; D may be TRBD1 (5 bases). The CDR3 length is 13 residues. The germline V gene has CDR1 SGHRS and CDR2 YFSETQ. V was trimmed by 3 bases and J by 10 bases, leaving 14 bases between them. CDR3 protein: CASSWGLSSEQFF. The CDR3 DNA reads as TGCGCCAGCAGCTGGGGCCTAAGCAGCGAGCAGTTCTTC.